The source of this TCR beta chain is a study of T cell changes during pregnancy in multiple sclerosis. TCRdb's copy holds only in-frame clones and misses some; the assay was immunoSEQ multiplex PCR. The table includes about 40,000 clones, about 88% detected once. Unmatched junction bases numbered 12, after V lost 2 bases and J lost 9 bases. This CDR3 has 16 amino acids. Germline V gene data show CDR1 as KGHSH and CDR2 as LQKENI. The J gene is TRBJ1-4, the V gene TRBV18; TRBD1 matches 7 bases. The receptor was isolated from a female donor with multiple sclerosis, enrolled in a pregnancy study. Sequenced material: CD4+ T cells from peripheral blood mononuclear cells, taken in the first trimester of pregnancy. DNA for the CDR3: TGTGCCAGCTCACCAATTCTAGGACAGGCCAGTCAAAAACTGTTTTTT. Protein: CASSPILGQASQKLFF.